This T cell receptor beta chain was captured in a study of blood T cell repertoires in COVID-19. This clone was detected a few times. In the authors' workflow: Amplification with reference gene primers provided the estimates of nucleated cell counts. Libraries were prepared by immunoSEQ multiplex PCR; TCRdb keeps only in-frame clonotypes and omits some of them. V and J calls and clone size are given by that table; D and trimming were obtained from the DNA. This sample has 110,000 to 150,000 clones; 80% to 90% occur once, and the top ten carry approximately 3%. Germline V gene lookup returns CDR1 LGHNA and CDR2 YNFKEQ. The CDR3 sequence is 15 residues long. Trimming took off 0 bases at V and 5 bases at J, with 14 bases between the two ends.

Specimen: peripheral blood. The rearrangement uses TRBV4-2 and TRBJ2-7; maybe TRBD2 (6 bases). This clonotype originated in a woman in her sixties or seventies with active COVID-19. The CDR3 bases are TGTGCCAGCAGCCAAGATAGGGGACTTGGAAACGAGCAGTACTTC. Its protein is CASSQDRGLGNEQYF.